This T cell receptor beta chain was captured in a study of vaccination and CD4 T cells after COVID-19 (dated by TCRdb to between 2020 and 2023). Regarding the research as a whole: Six males and four females were included in the convalescent cohort, with two Hispanic individuals, seven Caucasians, two Asians and one multiracial person represented. An earlier paper using these donors assessed, at the TCR clonotype level, memory CD4+ T cell crossreactivity between SARS-CoV-2 and common cold coronavirus spike proteins. Post-COVID blood samples were collected from convalescent patients a median of around 100 days after diagnosis, with a range of roughly 35 to 161 days. Culture stimuli were overlapping spike peptide pools from SARS-CoV-2 and from the common cold coronaviruses HCoV-NL63, HCoV-OC43 and HCoV-229E. In control cultures, a CEFX viral epitope pool was used as positive control, an HIV-1 Nef peptide pool was used as negative control, or no peptide was added. Participants received two doses of either the Pfizer-BioNTech BNT162b2 vaccine (n=8) or the Moderna mRNA-1273 vaccine (n=2). The spike-specific CD4+ TCR repertoire was compared before and after mRNA vaccination in around ten COVID-19 convalescent patients and several infection-naive healthy vaccine recipients. The time from the second vaccine dose to post-vaccine blood sampling had a median of roughly 70 days and ranged from about 12 to 241 days.

Study-wide findings and limitations: The median number of SARS-CoV-2-reactive clonotypes rose from 20 to 25 after infection to a few dozen after vaccination, but the change was not significant. The number of convalescent patients in the study was relatively small, and the study did not examine early timepoints following natural infection. Of the vaccine-specific clones in convalescent patients, 304 of 307, or nearly all, reacted only to SARS-CoV-2 spike and did not cross-react with common cold coronaviruses. In convalescent patients, a median approximately 90% of post-vaccine SARS-CoV-2-reactive clones were detected only after vaccination, suggesting vaccine-specific priming.

CDR3 length: 9 amino acids, cysteine to phenylalanine. CDR3 DNA only is kept here, 27 bases in frame from base 1. V is shortened by 9 bases, J by 7 bases, and the region joining them spans 6 bases. Per the germline V gene, SGHNT is the CDR1 and YENEEA is the CDR2. For this clonotype: Its binding antigen is unknown. Base qualities are not provided; no much larger clone lies one nucleotide away.

According to the study, the label for this sample's treatment or condition signals: approximately nine-day PBMC culture with coronavirus spike peptide pools or control peptides (ViraFEST assay). CD4+ T cells from unexposed donors were collected before the COVID-19 pandemic (2011-2018). The study used the ViraFEST assay, which expanded antigen-specific T cells with peptide pools and then identified expanded clonotypes by TCR sequencing. Each well held 2 million to 2.5 million PBMCs cultured with roughly 10 ug/ml peptide pools in IMDM containing around 5% human AB serum and roughly 9.3 IU/ml IL-2. On days 3 and 7, half of the culture medium was replaced with fresh IL-2-containing medium. After 10 days of culture, CD4+ T cells were isolated by negative selection using the EasySep CD4+ T cell isolation kit. As cell numbers permitted, CD4+ T cells from unexposed donors were tested for reactivity to SARS-CoV-2 S and N and to four common cold coronavirus spike pools. Ficoll-Paque Plus gradient centrifugation was used to isolate PBMCs from whole blood, and the isolated PBMCs were then either used fresh or cryopreserved at -140C. Culture conditions were generally each tested in triplicate wells. The leukapheresis product used for the unexposed donors was purchased from a commercial source.

Receptor amplification or capture employed PCR. DNA from cultured CD4+ T cells underwent TCR sequencing with the Oncomine TCR Beta short-read assay at the Johns Hopkins FTIC core. Genomic DNA was extracted from the cultured CD4+ T cells with the QIAamp micro DNA kit. Oncomine TCR Beta libraries from cultured CD4+ T cells were pooled using unique dual indexes and sequenced on an Illumina iSeq 100. The study's own analysis went as follows. Non-productive sequences were filtered out, and CDR3s that did not start with C, did not end with F or W, or were shorter than 7 amino acids were discarded. The MANAFEST web application was used to identify antigen-specific clonotypes by comparing peptide-stimulated wells against reference wells and other culture wells. For a clone to be called positive, the clone needed an FDR below 0.05, an odds ratio above 5, and a productive frequency above 0.1% in at least two of three replicate wells. Clonotypes that were significantly expanded in both SARS-CoV-2 spike wells and at least one common cold coronavirus spike condition were defined as cross-reactive. Levenshtein distances (stringdist) and unrooted phylogenetic trees (ape) in R version 3.6.1 were used to assess CDR3 homology. Through fastp at Q25 and MiXCR, TCRdb rebuilt clones from the public reads, retaining in-frame beta chains. CDR3 protein duplicates are merged, each entry listing the most common genes and DNA. The authors' filters were not applied to this entry. In all, the sample holds fewer than 9,500 distinct CDR3 sequences, and about 35% of those were seen once. The ten largest make up 25% to 30% of the sample.

The receptor was isolated from a human donor in good health. Material: CD4+ T cells from blood, cultured in vitro. The chain uses TRBV11-3 and TRBJ1-1, with the D gene not clear enough to name. The bases read TGTGCCAGTTTCTATGAAGCTTTCTTT. It translates as CASFYEAFF.